The 32 T cell receptor beta chains given below trace back to one sample, sequenced in a study of blood T cell repertoires in COVID-19. TCRdb's copy holds only in-frame clones and misses some; the assay was immunoSEQ multiplex PCR. The data hold under 200,000 clones, with about 85% observed a single time. Sequenced input: peripheral blood. These receptors all stem from a man aged 55-75 years with active or convalescent COVID-19.

V and J are TRBV11-3 and TRBJ2-5; perhaps TRBD2 as D (6 bases). The germline V gene has CDR1 SGHNT and CDR2 YENEEA. Trimming removed 5 bases at V and 7 bases at J, with 14 bases between. This CDR3 is 13 amino acids long. This chain's CDR3 is CASSAGRGGTQYF. DNA of the CDR3: TGTGCCAGCAGCGCAGGGCGGGGTGGGACCCAGTACTTC.

This chain uses TRBV4-1 with TRBJ1-2; D gene uncertain. CDR1 MGHRA and CDR2 YSYEKL come from the germline V gene. The ends were cut back, 0 bases at V and 4 bases at J, with 12 bases in the middle. The CDR3 has 15 amino acids. CDR3 amino acids: CASSQDPGSGYGYTF. CDR3 nucleotides: TGCGCCAGCAGCCAAGATCCGGGGAGTGGCTATGGCTACACCTTC.

The chain combines TRBV5-1 with TRBJ1-6; TRBD1 agrees at 8 bases. The CDR3 is made up of 15 amino acids. Germline lookup yields CDR1 SGHRS and CDR2 YFSETQ. V shed 3 bases, J shed 8 bases, and the junction held 7 bases outside the gene matches. The CDR3 DNA reads TGCGCCAGCAGCTCGACAGGGGAAAAGGATTCACCCCTCCACTTT. As protein: CASSSTGEKDSPLHF.

The gene calls are TRBV6-1 and TRBJ2-3; 9 bases match TRBD2. This CDR3 contains 16 residues. Looked up from germline, CDR1 is MNHNS and CDR2 is SASEGT. The V and J ends lost 1 base and 5 bases, in that order; junction bases with no gene match: 7. CDR3 in DNA: TGTGCCAGCAGTGAAGAAGTAGCGGGGGTAAGAGATACGCAGTATTTT. Its protein is CASSEEVAGVRDTQYF.

This rearrangement joins TRBV6-5 to TRBJ1-2; weak D call: TRBD1 (5 bases). The CDR3 contains 12 residues. The V gene's germline CDR1 is MNHEY and CDR2 SVGAGI. Trimming took 7 bases from V and 9 from J, leaving 15 bases between them. As DNA, the CDR3 is TGTGCCAGCACCTACGGGGGAGGGAGCTACACCTTC. Translated: CASTYGGGSYTF.

The chain has TRBV7-2 and TRBJ1-3; no definite D call. The CDR3 totals 16 residues. Per the germline V gene, CDR1 is SGHTA and CDR2 is FQGNSA. V lost 2 bases and J 0 bases, leaving 11 bases between the germline ends. The CDR3 spells CASSLSPSRSGNTIYF. Here the CDR3 DNA reads TGTGCCAGCAGCTTATCACCCAGTCGCTCTGGAAACACCATATATTTT.

The rearrangement uses TRBV4-1 and TRBJ2-7; D possibly corresponds to TRBD1 (5 bases). V was pared by 4 bases and J by 1 base, with 11 bases between. The CDR3 runs to 14 residues. The germline V gene has CDR1 MGHRA and CDR2 YSYEKL. The CDR3 region has the DNA TGCGCCAGCAGCCCTACGCAGGGATCCTACGAGCAGTACTTC. It specifies CASSPTQGSYEQYF.

This chain connects TRBV7-8 to TRBJ2-2, with D tentatively TRBD2 (5 bases). Trimming pared 1 base from V and 4 bases from J, leaving 13 bases between. The length of the CDR3 is 16 residues. Germline-derived CDR1 and CDR2 are SGHVS and FQNEAQ. The DNA for the CDR3 is TGTGCCAGCAGCTTAGTCGGGGTTACGAGCACCGGGGAGCTGTTTTTT. It translates to CASSLVGVTSTGELFF.

This clone was seen only once. The J gene is TRBJ2-3, the V gene TRBV5-6; D might be TRBD2 (6 bases). Germline CDR1 is SGHDT and CDR2 is YYEEEE. Trimming took 2 bases from V and 2 from J, leaving 9 bases between them. The CDR3 has 14 amino acids. The CDR3 sequence is CASSLRDFTDTQYF. CDR3 DNA sequence: TGTGCCAGCAGCTTACGGGACTTCACAGATACGCAGTATTTT.

V usage is TRBV24-1 and J usage is TRBJ1-5; 8 bases are shared with TRBD1. The CDR3 extends over 17 amino acids. CDR1 is KGHDR, CDR2 SFDVKD, per germline. V shed 1 base, J shed 3 bases, and the junction held 7 bases outside the gene matches. CDR3 nucleotide sequence: TGTGCCACCAGTGATTTTTACCGGACAGGGCTCAATCAGCCCCAGCATTTT. Translated, it gives CATSDFYRTGLNQPQHF.

The chain uses TRBV5-4 and TRBJ1-4; TRBD1 is a possible D gene (5 bases). This CDR3 region has 14 residues. Trimming took 7 bases from V and 1 from J, leaving 11 bases between them. The germline V gene has CDR1 SGHNT and CDR2 YYREEE (reference sequence). In DNA, the CDR3 is TGTGCCAGCCGTTCGACAGAAACTAATGAAAAACTGTTTTTT. This codes for CASRSTETNEKLFF.

The CDR3 loop is CASSSGLAGTYNEQFF. CDR3 in DNA: TGTGCCAGCAGCTCGGGACTAGCGGGGACCTACAATGAGCAGTTCTTC. The gene calls are TRBV7-9 and TRBJ2-1; 13 bases fit TRBD2. CDR1 SEHNR and CDR2 FQNEAQ come from the germline V gene (reference sequence). The ends lost 4 bases at V and 2 bases at J; junction bases unmatched: 2. The CDR3 covers 16 residues.

This clone was recorded once. The chain combines TRBV11-3 with TRBJ2-7; TRBD2 aligns across 8 bases. The V gene's germline CDR1 is SGHNT and CDR2 YENEEA. This CDR3 comprises 15 residues. Germline trimming cut 7 bases from V and 7 bases from J; bases unmatched to any gene: 15. CDR3 region: CASKMGAGASGEQYF. The CDR3 nucleotides are TGTGCCAGCAAGATGGGAGCGGGGGCCTCTGGGGAGCAGTACTTC.

The chain uses TRBV6-5 and TRBJ1-1; possibly TRBD1 for D (5 bases). Germline CDR1 and CDR2: MNHEY and SVGAGI. CDR3 length: 16 amino acids. V was shortened by 4 bases and J by 0 bases, with 15 bases between the two germline ends. This CDR3 reads CASSSRQTLVNTEAFF. The CDR3 bases are TGTGCCAGCAGTTCAAGACAGACCCTGGTGAACACTGAAGCTTTCTTT.

This chain connects TRBV5-4 to TRBJ2-4; TRBD1 matches at 8 bases. Germline-derived CDR1 and CDR2 are SGHNT and YYREEE (reference sequence). The CDR3 has 13 residues. The trim removed 6 bases at V and 7 bases at J, leaving 6 bases unmatched. CDR3 in DNA: TGTGCCAGCACCCGGACAGGGTCGAACATTCAGTACTTC. Translating gives CASTRTGSNIQYF.

The chain links TRBV4-2 to TRBJ1-3; 9 bases map to TRBD1. V was pared by 4 bases and J by 0 bases, with 19 bases of the junction left unmatched. The CDR3 consists of 21 residues. Germline-derived CDR1 and CDR2 are LGHNA and YNFKEQ. This CDR3 reads CASSLTIPGQGLVGSGNTIYF. The CDR3 DNA reads TGTGCCAGCAGCCTTACTATCCCGGGACAGGGCCTAGTAGGCTCTGGAAACACCATATATTTT.

CDR3 bases: TGCGCCAGCAGCCAAGACTCCTTTTCGCCCAGCTCCTATAATTCACCCCTCCACTTT. Encoded protein: CASSQDSFSPSSYNSPLHF. The V and J genes are TRBV4-1 and TRBJ1-6; D remains ambiguous. CDR3 length equals 19 residues. V lost 0 bases to trimming and J lost 0 bases, with 15 bases between them. Per germline, CDR1 MGHRA and CDR2 YSYEKL.

A remark on this clone: Compared with germline, one end of the junction differs, possibly owing to a read error. The chain recombines TRBV28 with TRBJ1-3; TRBD1 is a possible D gene (6 bases). Germline values: CDR1 MDHEN, CDR2 SYDVKM. This CDR3 has 12 residues. For the CDR3, the DNA is TGTGCCAGCAGTTTAACGGGACATACTACTATCTTT. This translates into CASSLTGHTTIF.

The chain combines TRBV9 with TRBJ1-2; D is ambiguous. Trimming stripped 0 bases from V and 2 bases from J, with 8 bases between. This CDR3 contains 14 residues. Per the germline V gene, CDR1 is SGDLS and CDR2 is YYNGEE. The CDR3 region is CASSVEAENYGYTF. CDR3 sequence (DNA): TGTGCCAGCAGCGTAGAAGCCGAAAACTATGGCTACACCTTC.

The chain has TRBV11-2 and TRBJ1-6; D uncertain. Deletions cut 2 bases from V and 13 bases from J, with 15 bases between. Germline assignment: CDR1 SGHAT and CDR2 FQNNGV. The CDR3 sequence is 14 residues long. CDR3 residues: CASSLSTIKEPLHF. The CDR3 region has the DNA TGTGCCAGCAGCTTATCGACAATTAAAGAGCCCCTCCACTTT.

In DNA, the CDR3 is TGTGCCATCAGGGACAGGGAGAAAAACATTCAGTACTTC. Protein product: CAIRDREKNIQYF. V and J are TRBV10-3 and TRBJ2-4; 8 bases agree with TRBD1. Per the germline V gene, CDR1 is ENHRY and CDR2 is SYGVKD. The CDR3 has 13 residues. The V and J ends lost 6 bases and 4 bases, in that order; junction bases with no gene match: 2.

The gene calls are TRBV12-3 or TRBV12-4 and TRBJ1-2; 8 bases match TRBD1. The CDR3 extends over 13 amino acids. V was pared by 4 bases and J by 3 bases, with 1 base of the junction left unmatched. CDR3 residues: CASSSTGDYGYTF. Here the CDR3 DNA reads TGTGCCAGCAGTTCGACAGGGGACTATGGCTACACCTTC.

The rearrangement links TRBV12-3 or TRBV12-4 to TRBJ1-6; D may be TRBD1 (5 bases). V shed 8 bases and J shed 7 bases, with 12 bases lying between them. The CDR3 totals 13 residues. CDR3 coding DNA: TGTGCCAGCCACGGGGGGGGAAATTCACCCCTCCACTTT. Translation: CASHGGGNSPLHF.

V usage is TRBV7-7 and J usage is TRBJ2-1; 10 bases align to TRBD2. With V trimmed by 5 bases and J by 3 bases, 4 bases remained unmatched. Per the germline V gene, CDR1 is SSHAT and CDR2 is FNYEAQ (reference sequence). The CDR3 sequence is 15 residues long. This CDR3 reads CASSLGTSDYNEQFF. DNA for the CDR3: TGTGCCAGCAGCCTCGGGACTAGCGACTACAATGAGCAGTTCTTC.

CDR3 in amino acids: CASSLLTGTGYTGELFF. CDR3 sequence (DNA): TGCGCCAGCAGCCTATTGACCGGGACAGGGTACACCGGGGAGCTGTTTTTT. The chain has TRBV4-1 and TRBJ2-2, with TRBD1 matching over 9 bases. Losses at the gene ends were 4 bases for V and 3 bases for J; bases not matched to a gene: 9. Germline values: CDR1 MGHRA, CDR2 YSYEKL. The CDR3 contains 17 residues.

The V call is TRBV5-1, the J call TRBJ2-1; D not certain. V gave up 0 bases and J gave up 7 bases, with 5 bases separating them. The CDR3 sequence is 12 residues long. Germline CDR1 and CDR2: SGHRS and YFSETQ. CDR3 bases: TGCGCCAGCAGCTTGGCCGGGAATGAGCAGTTCTTC. The encoded protein is CASSLAGNEQFF.

This clone came up once. The chain's CDR3 is CASNSLRENEQYF. The DNA for the CDR3 is TGTGCCAGCAACAGCTTACGGGAAAACGAGCAGTACTTC. This chain links TRBV5-6 with TRBJ2-7; weak D call: TRBD2 (5 bases). V was shortened by 6 bases and J by 5 bases, with 15 bases between the two germline ends. The CDR3 consists of 13 residues. Germline assignment: CDR1 SGHDT and CDR2 YYEEEE.

The V call is TRBV5-4, the J call TRBJ1-1, with TRBD1 matching 7 bases. This CDR3 is 15 amino acids long. Germline lookup yields CDR1 SGHNT and CDR2 YYREEE (reference sequence). The V segment lost 0 bases and the J segment 4 bases; nucleotides outside the gene matches: 6. DNA of the CDR3: TGTGCCAGCAGCTTGGGACAGGGCATGAGCACTGAAGCTTTCTTT. Its translation is CASSLGQGMSTEAFF.

The DNA of the CDR3 is TGTGCCAGCAGACCGGACAGAAAAAACACTGAAGCTTTCTTT. It encodes CASRPDRKNTEAFF. The V and J genes are TRBV6-6 and TRBJ1-1, with a possible D match to TRBD1 (6 bases). The V gene lost 6 bases and the J gene lost 2 bases, with 13 bases spanning the gap. The CDR3 contains 14 residues. The germline V gene encodes CDR1 MNHNY and CDR2 SVGAGI (reference sequence).

V gene TRBV15 combines with J gene TRBJ2-1; D unclear. Trimming shortened V by 0 bases and J by 3 bases, and 9 bases separated the two germline ends. CDR3 length: 15 residues. The germline V gene encodes CDR1 LNHNV and CDR2 YYDKDF (reference sequence). CDR3 nucleotides: TGTGCCACCAGCAGAGAGGCACTATACTACAATGAGCAGTTCTTC. As protein: CATSREALYYNEQFF. Combining the CDR3 with reference TRBV15 and TRBJ2-1 gives the whole variable domain DAMVIQNPRYQVTQFGKPVTLSCSQTLNHNVMYWYQQKSSQAPKLLFHYYDKDFNNEADTPDNFQSRRPNTSFCFLDIRSPGLGDTAMYLCATSREALYYNEQFFGPGTRLTVL.

This chain connects TRBV5-1 to TRBJ2-7, with TRBD1 identical over 8 bases. The J segment lost 3 bases and the V segment lost 4 bases, leaving 6 bases of the junction unmatched. CDR3 length equals 14 residues. CDR1 is SGHRS and CDR2 is YFSETQ in the germline V gene. The CDR3 coding sequence is TGCGCCAGCAGCCAACAGGGGGAAGGCTACGAGCAGTACTTC. The encoded protein is CASSQQGEGYEQYF.

The rearrangement uses TRBV15 and TRBJ2-5, with 8 bases aligning to TRBD2. J was trimmed by 5 bases and V by 3 bases; bases with no gene match: 17. CDR1 and CDR2 from the germline V gene are LNHNV and YYDKDF (reference sequence). The CDR3 totals 18 residues. The CDR3 DNA follows: TGTGCCACCAGCAGTGAGCCCCCTGGGCGGGGGGCCGGGGAGACCCAGTACTTC. Translated, it gives CATSSEPPGRGAGETQYF.